Presented here are 25 T cell receptor beta chains from one specimen sequenced in a study of OX40 agonist ivuxolimab in advanced cancers. This table comes from immunoSEQ multiplex PCR, and its TCRdb copy is limited to in-frame clones, with some not included. The sample consists of some 80,000 clones, around 90% of them appearing once. This sample comprised CD4+ or CD8+ T cells sorted from blood, obtained in a trial of the OX40 agonist ivuxolimab. These receptors came from an adult with an advanced solid tumor such as melanoma, head and neck, liver or kidney cancer.

The chain combines TRBV5-4 with TRBJ1-1; D might be TRBD1 (5 bases). Per germline, CDR1 SGHNT and CDR2 YYREEE (reference sequence). Trimming left V 3 bases short and J 7 bases short, with 16 bases between. The CDR3 consists of 14 residues. The CDR3 loop reads CASSSKDSGGEAFF. CDR3 nucleotide sequence: TGTGCCAGCAGCTCAAAAGACAGCGGTGGTGAAGCTTTCTTT.

The CDR3 loop reads CASRATIGAVTEAFF. The CDR3 DNA follows: TGTGCCAGCAGGGCTACAATAGGGGCGGTGACTGAAGCTTTCTTT. The J gene is TRBJ1-1, the V gene TRBV6-1, with D perhaps TRBD1 (5 bases). Germline V lookup: CDR1 MNHNS, CDR2 SASEGT. V lost 6 bases, J lost 5 bases, and 19 bases lay in between. This CDR3 spans 15 amino acids.

The chain couples TRBV11-3 to TRBJ2-3, with 9 bases that match TRBD2. Germline CDR1 reads SGHNT; CDR2 reads YENEEA. Trimming at V came to 5 bases and at J to 1 base, leaving 10 bases not matched to a gene. The CDR3 length is 17 residues. DNA of the CDR3: TGTGCCAGCAGCCCTGGGGTAGCGGGGGCCCGCACAGATACGCAGTATTTT. Translated, it gives CASSPGVAGARTDTQYF.

The genes are TRBV5-4 and TRBJ1-2, with D perhaps TRBD1 (5 bases). Germline CDR1 and CDR2: SGHNT and YYREEE (reference sequence). Between the trimmed V and J ends, which lost 4 bases and 3 bases, there was a span of 16 bases. This CDR3 has 15 residues. CDR3 sequence reads: CASSPGSGWDYGYTF. CDR3 DNA sequence: TGTGCCAGCAGCCCAGGGTCAGGGTGGGACTATGGCTACACCTTC.

The V and J genes are TRBV7-2 and TRBJ1-5; TRBD1 agrees at 9 bases. The junction had 1 base not matched to a gene; V was cut back by 5 bases and J by 5 bases. The germline V gene encodes CDR1 SGHTA and CDR2 FQGNSA. CDR3 length: 13 amino acids. The CDR3 sequence is CASSGDRDQPQHF. As DNA, the CDR3 is TGTGCCAGCAGCGGGGACAGGGATCAGCCCCAGCATTTT.

The V call is TRBV18, the J call TRBJ1-1, with D possibly being TRBD1 (6 bases). This CDR3 is built from 14 residues. CDR1 is KGHSH and CDR2 is LQKENI in the germline V gene. Deletions cut 5 bases from V and 10 bases from J, with 20 bases between. CDR3 loop: CASSKDSGDGRAFF. CDR3 nucleotide sequence: TGTGCCAGCTCAAAGGACAGCGGTGACGGGCGAGCTTTCTTT. Combining the CDR3 with reference TRBV18 and TRBJ1-1 gives the whole variable domain NAGVMQNPRHLVRRRGQEARLRCSPMKGHSHVYWYRQLPEEGLKFMVYLQKENIIDESGMPKERFSAEFPKEGPSILRIQQVVRGDSAAYFCASSKDSGDGRAFFGQGTRLTVV.

The chain employs TRBV7-6 and TRBJ2-2; unclear D gene. The CDR3 consists of 14 residues. Germline V gene lookup returns CDR1 SGHVS and CDR2 FNYEAQ. Trimming pared 1 base from V and 2 bases from J, leaving 5 bases between. The CDR3 region is CASSLVDNTGELFF. Written as DNA, the CDR3 is TGTGCCAGCAGCTTAGTAGATAACACCGGGGAGCTGTTTTTT.

The V call is TRBV5-1, the J call TRBJ1-3; D remains ambiguous. The CDR3 runs to 13 residues. Germline CDR1 and CDR2: SGHRS and YFSETQ. Trimming removed 0 bases from V and 5 bases from J, with 6 bases in between. CDR3 sequence reads: CASSLEARNTIYF. As DNA, the CDR3 is TGCGCCAGCAGCTTGGAGGCGAGAAACACCATATATTTT.

This chain joins TRBV15 and TRBJ1-5, with 7 nucleotides matching TRBD1. CDR1 is LNHNV and CDR2 is YYDKDF in the germline V gene (reference sequence). This CDR3 is 14 amino acids long. J gave up 3 bases and V 3 bases, and 2 bases lay outside the gene matches. The CDR3 is CATSRTGNNQPQHF. CDR3 sequence (DNA): TGTGCCACCAGCAGGACAGGGAACAATCAGCCCCAGCATTTT.

CDR3 sequence reads: CASSLGGSNQPQHF. CDR3 nucleotides: TGTGCCAGCAGCCTTGGGGGTAGCAATCAGCCCCAGCATTTT. The V call is TRBV2, the J call TRBJ1-5; tentatively, D is TRBD1 (5 bases). The V gene lost 6 bases and the J gene lost 0 bases, with 9 bases spanning the gap. Germline lookup yields CDR1 SNHLY and CDR2 FYNNEI. The CDR3 extends over 14 amino acids.

J is TRBJ1-2 and V is TRBV6-5; 7 bases match TRBD1. V lost 2 bases to trimming and J lost 4 bases; unmatched junction nucleotides: 10. This CDR3 contains 16 residues. Germline CDR1 MNHEY, CDR2 SVGAGI. Here the CDR3 reads CASSYTPGQTSYGYTF. In nucleotides, the CDR3 is TGTGCCAGCAGTTACACTCCGGGACAGACTTCCTATGGCTACACCTTC.

The rearrangement uses TRBV10-1 and TRBJ2-7; 7 nucleotides line up with TRBD1. J lost 5 bases, V lost 6 bases, and 4 bases had no gene match. Germline-derived CDR1 and CDR2 are WNHNN and SYGVQD (reference sequence). The CDR3 is made up of 12 amino acids. CDR3 amino acids: CASRQTGNEQYF. CDR3 sequence (DNA): TGCGCCAGCAGGCAGACAGGGAACGAGCAGTACTTC.

The chain links TRBV9 to TRBJ1-2, with a tentative D call TRBD1 (5 bases). The V gene's germline CDR1 is SGDLS and CDR2 YYNGEE. Trimming stripped 0 bases from V and 4 bases from J, with 19 bases between. The CDR3 length is 17 residues. CDR3 residues: CASSVGSLVRGSYGYTF. The CDR3 DNA sequence: TGTGCCAGCAGCGTAGGATCTCTGGTTCGGGGGTCCTATGGCTACACCTTC.

This chain uses TRBV5-1 with TRBJ2-7; TRBD1 might be the D (5 bases). Between the trimmed V and J ends, which lost 5 bases and 5 bases, there was a span of 11 bases. Per germline, CDR1 SGHRS and CDR2 YFSETQ. This CDR3 comprises 12 residues. CDR3 loop: CASRQAGHEQYF. For the CDR3, the DNA is TGCGCCAGCAGGCAAGCAGGGCACGAGCAGTACTTC. Full variable domain (outside the CDR3, taken from reference TRBV5-1 and TRBJ2-7): KAGVTQTPRYLIKTRGQQVTLSCSPISGHRSVSWYQQTPGQGLQFLFEYFSETQRNKGNFPGRFSGRQFSNSRSEMNVSTLELGDSALYLCASRQAGHEQYFGPGTRLTVT.

This rearrangement joins TRBV19 to TRBJ2-1; 7 nucleotides agree with TRBD2. The CDR3 length is 15 residues. Germline CDR1 LNHDA, CDR2 SQIVND (reference sequence). Losses at the gene ends were 5 bases for V and 2 bases for J; bases not matched to a gene: 6. Written as DNA, the CDR3 is TGTGCCAGTAGTGACGGGAGGTCGGCCTACAATGAGCAGTTCTTC. Translation: CASSDGRSAYNEQFF.

V gene TRBV18 combines with J gene TRBJ2-7; 9 nucleotides agree with TRBD1. The V gene end was trimmed by 2 bases and the J gene end by 4 bases; junction bases not matched to a gene: 3. CDR3 length equals 14 residues. Per the germline V gene, CDR1 is KGHSH and CDR2 is LQKENI. This CDR3 is CASSPGGQGYEQYF. For the CDR3, the DNA is TGTGCCAGCTCACCAGGGGGACAGGGTTACGAGCAGTACTTC.

The chain combines TRBV6-5 with TRBJ1-2, with a tentative D call TRBD1 (6 bases). The CDR3 has 13 amino acids. Looked up from germline, CDR1 is MNHEY and CDR2 is SVGAGI. Deletions cut 4 bases from V and 7 bases from J, with 13 bases between. Written as DNA, the CDR3 is TGTGCCAGCAGTTGGGAAACCAGGGGTGGCTACACCTTC. Protein product: CASSWETRGGYTF.

This clone showed up just once. This chain links TRBV28 with TRBJ2-3; the D call may be TRBD1 or TRBD2 (7 bases each). Germline loops: CDR1 MDHEN, CDR2 SYDVKM. The V gene lost 7 bases and the J gene lost 6 bases, with 20 bases spanning the gap. The CDR3 covers 15 residues. Here the CDR3 reads CASIPHRGGTDTQYF. The CDR3 coding sequence is TGTGCCAGCATCCCCCACAGGGGAGGGACGGATACGCAGTATTTT.

The chain combines TRBV7-2 with TRBJ2-3; D could derive from TRBD1 or TRBD2 (5 bases each). The CDR3 spans 14 residues. Germline CDR1 SGHTA, CDR2 FQGNSA. Trimming pared 3 bases from V and 4 bases from J, leaving 11 bases between. The CDR3 reads CASSFSGPPDTQYF. The CDR3 nucleotides read TGTGCCAGCAGCTTTTCGGGGCCGCCAGATACGCAGTATTTT.

The rearrangement joins TRBV2 to TRBJ2-3, with D possibly being TRBD1 (6 bases). CDR1 is SNHLY, CDR2 FYNNEI, per germline. The V and J ends lost 2 bases and 10 bases respectively, with 10 bases between them. The CDR3 loop spans 12 amino acids. CDR3 in DNA: TGTGCCAGCAGTGAAATAAACAGGGCGCAGTATTTT. Translation gives CASSEINRAQYF.

The gene calls are TRBV19 and TRBJ2-2; D ambiguous. Trimming took 3 bases from V and 0 from J, leaving 8 bases between them. The germline CDR1 and CDR2 sequences are LNHDA and SQIVND (reference sequence). This CDR3 has 15 residues. This chain's CDR3 is CASSMIRPNTGELFF. CDR3 DNA sequence: TGTGCCAGTAGTATGATTAGGCCGAACACCGGGGAGCTGTTTTTT.

The chain joins TRBV30 to TRBJ2-1; no definite D call. V shed 2 bases and J shed 10 bases, with 18 bases lying between them. The length of the CDR3 is 14 residues. Per germline, CDR1 GTSNPN and CDR2 SVGIG (reference sequence). The CDR3 reads CAWSTNLSSGEQFF. Here the CDR3 DNA reads TGTGCCTGGAGTACAAACCTTTCTTCCGGGGAGCAGTTCTTC.

This clone was observed a single time. The rearrangement links TRBV4-2 to TRBJ1-5, with D perhaps matching TRBD1 (5 bases). The germline V gene has CDR1 LGHNA and CDR2 YNFKEQ. Trimming removed 2 bases at V and 5 bases at J, with 13 bases between. There are 15 residues in the CDR3. This chain's CDR3 is CASSQPGNPHQPQHF. Here the CDR3 DNA reads TGTGCCAGCAGCCAACCAGGGAACCCACATCAGCCCCAGCATTTT.

The V gene is TRBV5-1, the J gene TRBJ2-3; 9 positions match TRBD1. V lost 4 bases to trimming and J lost 0 bases; unmatched junction nucleotides: 0. Germline CDR1 is SGHRS and CDR2 is YFSETQ. The CDR3 is made up of 14 amino acids. Here the CDR3 reads CASSGTGSTDTQYF. CDR3 DNA sequence: TGCGCCAGCAGCGGGACAGGGAGCACAGATACGCAGTATTTT.

This sequence joins TRBV19 and TRBJ1-2; the D is unclear. The germline V gene encodes CDR1 LNHDA and CDR2 SQIVND (reference sequence). V was clipped by 2 bases and J by 2 bases, with 6 bases between them. This CDR3 contains 13 residues. In DNA form, the CDR3 reads TGTGCCAGTAGTATATCGCAGAACTATGGCTACACCTTC. Translating gives CASSISQNYGYTF.